This entry features one T cell receptor (beta chain) sequence. The sample belongs to a study of cytomegalovirus exposure and HLA in healthy donors. Overall study context: Among the 400 or so donors who were genotyped, 81% fell in the genetic ancestry cluster that is associated with self-reported Caucasian donors.

In the PCR, 60 Vbeta and 13 Jbeta primers were used. Method: immunoSEQ multiplex PCR; TCRdb's copy keeps in-frame clones and lacks some. This repertoire shows just under 80,000 clones, around 84% found once; its top ten account for approximately 4.6%. CDR3 length: 15 amino acids. CDR1 is SGHDT, CDR2 YYEEEE, per germline. V was clipped by 8 bases and J by 4 bases; unmatched bases: 10. Sequenced material: PBMCs. The gene calls are TRBV5-6 and TRBJ2-7; 12 bases are shared with TRBD1. The receptor's source is a man between 35 and 55 years old in good health and CMV-seronegative. CDR3 region: CASKTRGQGAYEQYF. The CDR3 DNA sequence: TGTGCCAGTAAAACCAGGGGACAGGGGGCTTACGAGCAGTACTTC.